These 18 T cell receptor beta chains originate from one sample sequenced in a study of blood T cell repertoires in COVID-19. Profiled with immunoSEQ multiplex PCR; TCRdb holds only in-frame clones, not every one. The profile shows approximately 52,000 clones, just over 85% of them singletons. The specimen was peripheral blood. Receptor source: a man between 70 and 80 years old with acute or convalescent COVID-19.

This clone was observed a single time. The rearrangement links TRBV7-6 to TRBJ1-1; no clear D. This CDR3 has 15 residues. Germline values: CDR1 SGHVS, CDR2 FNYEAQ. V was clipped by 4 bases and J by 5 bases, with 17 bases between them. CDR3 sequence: CASSSADGRRTEAFF. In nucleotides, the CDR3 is TGTGCCAGCAGCTCAGCCGACGGGAGGAGAACTGAAGCTTTCTTT. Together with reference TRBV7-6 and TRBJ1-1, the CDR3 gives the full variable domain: GAGVSQSPRYKVTKRGQDVALRCDPISGHVSLYWYRQALGQGPEFLTYFNYEAQQDKSGLPNDRFSAERPEGSISTLTIQRTEQRDSAMYRCASSSADGRRTEAFFGQGTRLTVV.

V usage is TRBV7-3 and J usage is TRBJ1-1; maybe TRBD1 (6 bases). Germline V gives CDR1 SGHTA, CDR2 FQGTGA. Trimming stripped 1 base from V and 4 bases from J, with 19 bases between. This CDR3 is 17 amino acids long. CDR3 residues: CASSLSGFGGLVTEAFF. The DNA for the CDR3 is TGTGCCAGCAGCTTAAGTGGGTTCGGGGGGCTGGTCACTGAAGCTTTCTTT.

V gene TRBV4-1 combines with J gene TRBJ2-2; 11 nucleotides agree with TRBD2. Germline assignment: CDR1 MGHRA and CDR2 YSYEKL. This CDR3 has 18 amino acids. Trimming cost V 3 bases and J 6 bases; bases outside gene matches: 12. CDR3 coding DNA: TGCGCCAGCAGCCAGAAGGGACTAGCGGAACTACGACCCGGGGAGCTGTTTTTT. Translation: CASSQKGLAELRPGELFF.

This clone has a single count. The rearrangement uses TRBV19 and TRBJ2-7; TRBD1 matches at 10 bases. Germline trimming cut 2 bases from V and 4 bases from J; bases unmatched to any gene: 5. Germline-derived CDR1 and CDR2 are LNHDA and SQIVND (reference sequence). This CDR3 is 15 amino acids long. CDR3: CASSITRGQGYEQYF. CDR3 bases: TGTGCCAGTAGTATAACTCGGGGACAGGGGTACGAGCAGTACTTC.

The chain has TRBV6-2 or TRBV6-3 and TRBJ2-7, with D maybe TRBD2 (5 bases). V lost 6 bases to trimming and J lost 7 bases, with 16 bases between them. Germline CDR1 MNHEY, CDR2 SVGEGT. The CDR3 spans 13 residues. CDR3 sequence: CASSLVAGWEQYV. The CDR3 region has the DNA TGTGCCAGCAGCCTGGTGGCGGGCTGGGAGCAGTACGTC.

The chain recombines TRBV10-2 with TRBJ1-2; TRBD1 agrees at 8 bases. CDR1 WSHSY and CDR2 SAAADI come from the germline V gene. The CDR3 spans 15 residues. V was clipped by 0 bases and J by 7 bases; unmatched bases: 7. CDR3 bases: TGCGCCAGCAGTGAGTCCCAGGGGGCTACGAGTGGCTACACCTTC. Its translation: CASSESQGATSGYTF.

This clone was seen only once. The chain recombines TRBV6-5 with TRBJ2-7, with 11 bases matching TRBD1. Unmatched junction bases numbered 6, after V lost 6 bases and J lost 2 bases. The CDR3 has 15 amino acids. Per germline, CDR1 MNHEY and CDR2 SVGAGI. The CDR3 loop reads CASRLGTGGTYEQYV. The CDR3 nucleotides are TGTGCCAGCAGGCTCGGGACAGGGGGGACCTACGAGCAGTACGTC.

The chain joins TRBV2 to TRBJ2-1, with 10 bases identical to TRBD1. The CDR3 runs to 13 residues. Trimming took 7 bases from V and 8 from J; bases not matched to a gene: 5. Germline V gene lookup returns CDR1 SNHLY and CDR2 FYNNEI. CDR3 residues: CASNRDRGYEQFF. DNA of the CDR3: TGTGCCAGCAACAGGGACAGGGGATATGAGCAGTTCTTC. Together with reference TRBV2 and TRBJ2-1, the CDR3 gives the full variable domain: EPEVTQTPSHQVTQMGQEVILRCVPISNHLYFYWYRQILGQKVEFLVSFYNNEISEKSEIFDDQFSVERPDGSNFTLKIRSTKLEDSAMYFCASNRDRGYEQFFGPGTRLTVL.

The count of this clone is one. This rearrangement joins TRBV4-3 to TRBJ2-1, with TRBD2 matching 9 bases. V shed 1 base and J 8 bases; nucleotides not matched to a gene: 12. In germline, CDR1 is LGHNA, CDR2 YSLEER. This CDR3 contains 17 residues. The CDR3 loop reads CASSQVLAGVKLHEQFF. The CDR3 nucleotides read TGCGCCAGCAGCCAAGTTTTAGCGGGAGTAAAGTTGCATGAGCAGTTCTTC.

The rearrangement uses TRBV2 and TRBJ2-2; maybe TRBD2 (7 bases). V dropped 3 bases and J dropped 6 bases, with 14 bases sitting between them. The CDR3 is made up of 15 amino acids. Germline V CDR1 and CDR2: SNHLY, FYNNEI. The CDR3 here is CASSDTGGQAGELFF. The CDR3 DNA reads TGTGCCAGCAGTGACACCGGGGGGCAGGCCGGGGAGCTGTTTTTT.

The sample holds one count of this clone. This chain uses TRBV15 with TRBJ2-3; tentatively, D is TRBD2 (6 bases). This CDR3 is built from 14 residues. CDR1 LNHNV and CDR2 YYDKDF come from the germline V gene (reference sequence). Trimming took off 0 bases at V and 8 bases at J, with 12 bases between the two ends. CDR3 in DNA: TGTGCCACCAGCAGAGATGCGCGGGGAGCTACGCAGTATTTT. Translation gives CATSRDARGATQYF. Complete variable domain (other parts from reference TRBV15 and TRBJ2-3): DAMVIQNPRYQVTQFGKPVTLSCSQTLNHNVMYWYQQKSSQAPKLLFHYYDKDFNNEADTPDNFQSRRPNTSFCFLDIRSPGLGDTAMYLCATSRDARGATQYFGPGTRLTVL.

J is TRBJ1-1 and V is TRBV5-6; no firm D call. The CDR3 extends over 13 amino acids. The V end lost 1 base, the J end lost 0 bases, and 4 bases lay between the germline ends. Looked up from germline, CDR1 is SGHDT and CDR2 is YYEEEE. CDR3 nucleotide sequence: TGTGCCAGCAGCTTGTATATGAACACTGAAGCTTTCTTT. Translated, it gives CASSLYMNTEAFF.

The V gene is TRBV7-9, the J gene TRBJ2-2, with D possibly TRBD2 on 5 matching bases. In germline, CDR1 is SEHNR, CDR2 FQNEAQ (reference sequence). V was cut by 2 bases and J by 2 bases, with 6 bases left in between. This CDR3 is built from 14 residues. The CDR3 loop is CASSLSSNTGELFF. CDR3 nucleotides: TGTGCCAGCAGCTTATCTAGCAACACCGGGGAGCTGTTTTTT.

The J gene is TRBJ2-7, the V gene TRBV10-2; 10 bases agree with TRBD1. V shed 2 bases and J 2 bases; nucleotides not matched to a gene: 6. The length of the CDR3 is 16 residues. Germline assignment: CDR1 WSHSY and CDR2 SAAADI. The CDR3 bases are TGCGCCAGCAGTGAGACATTTGGACAGGGGGCCTACGAGCAGTACTTC. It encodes CASSETFGQGAYEQYF.

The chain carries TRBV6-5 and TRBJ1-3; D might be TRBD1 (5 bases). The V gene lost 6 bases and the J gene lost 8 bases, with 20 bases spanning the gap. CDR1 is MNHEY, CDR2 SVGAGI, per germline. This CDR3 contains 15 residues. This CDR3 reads CASRAYRSLADTIYF. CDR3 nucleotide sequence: TGTGCCAGCAGGGCATACAGGAGCCTGGCGGACACCATATATTTT.

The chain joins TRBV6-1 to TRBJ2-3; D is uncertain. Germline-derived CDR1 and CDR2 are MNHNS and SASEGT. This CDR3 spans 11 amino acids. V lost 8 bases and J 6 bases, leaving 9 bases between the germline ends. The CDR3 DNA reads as TGTGCCAGCCTTTTGTTCGATACGCAGTATTTT. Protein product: CASLLFDTQYF.

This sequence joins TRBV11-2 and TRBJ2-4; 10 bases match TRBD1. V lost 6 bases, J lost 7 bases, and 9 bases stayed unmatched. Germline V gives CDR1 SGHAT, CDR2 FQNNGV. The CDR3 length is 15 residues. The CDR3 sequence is CASSRSTGQGNIQYF. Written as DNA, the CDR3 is TGTGCCAGCAGTCGCAGTACGGGACAGGGGAACATTCAGTACTTC. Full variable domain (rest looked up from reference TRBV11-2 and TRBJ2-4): EAGVAQSPRYKIIEKRQSVAFWCNPISGHATLYWYQQILGQGPKLLIQFQNNGVVDDSQLPKDRFSAERLKGVDSTLKIQPAKLEDSAVYLCASSRSTGQGNIQYFGAGTRLSVL.

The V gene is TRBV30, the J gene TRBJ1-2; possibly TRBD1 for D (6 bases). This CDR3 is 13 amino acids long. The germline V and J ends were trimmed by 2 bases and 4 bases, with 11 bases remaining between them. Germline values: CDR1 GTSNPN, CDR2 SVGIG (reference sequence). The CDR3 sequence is CAWSLQGVYGYTF. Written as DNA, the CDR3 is TGTGCCTGGAGTCTACAGGGAGTCTATGGCTACACCTTC.